The 17 T cell receptor beta chains below all came from one sample that was sequenced in a study of blood T cell repertoires in COVID-19. Only in-frame clones appear in the TCRdb table, and some are missing; sequencing was by immunoSEQ multiplex PCR. The table records about 270,000 clones, just over 85% of them present only once. The sample taken for sequencing was PBMCs or T cells enriched from blood (not recorded which). The receptors stem from a man between 18 and 29 years old who had recovered from COVID-19.

This chain joins TRBV5-4 and TRBJ1-4, with TRBD1 identical over 7 bases. The CDR3 spans 19 residues. Germline CDR1 is SGHNT and CDR2 is YYREEE (reference sequence). The V segment lost 4 bases and the J segment 0 bases; nucleotides outside the gene matches: 15. The CDR3 is CASSPLSGTVPPTNEKLFF. The CDR3 region has the DNA TGTGCCAGCAGCCCCCTTTCAGGGACAGTTCCCCCAACTAATGAAAAACTGTTTTTT.

The genes are TRBV4-2 and TRBJ1-4, with TRBD1 matching 8 bases. CDR1 LGHNA and CDR2 YNFKEQ come from the germline V gene. The CDR3 spans 15 residues. Trimming removed 4 bases from V and 8 bases from J; junction bases left unmatched: 9. The CDR3 loop is CASSPDRAGREKLFF. DNA for the CDR3: TGTGCCAGCAGCCCGGACAGGGCTGGACGCGAAAAACTGTTTTTT.

This chain uses TRBV5-1 with TRBJ2-3; 7 nucleotides line up with TRBD1. CDR1 is SGHRS, CDR2 YFSETQ, per germline. This CDR3 has 18 residues. V was pared by 0 bases and J by 0 bases, with 10 bases of the junction left unmatched. The CDR3 protein is CASSLVIGQVLSTDTQYF. The CDR3 DNA sequence: TGCGCCAGCAGCTTGGTCATAGGACAGGTCCTTAGCACAGATACGCAGTATTTT.

This clone appeared once. The chain recombines TRBV6-1 with TRBJ1-1; the match to TRBD1 covers 7 bases. The trim removed 3 bases at V and 8 bases at J, leaving 12 bases unmatched. Germline CDR1 reads MNHNS; CDR2 reads SASEGT. The CDR3 is made up of 15 amino acids. CDR3 in amino acids: CASSDVWGTEREAFF. The CDR3 nucleotides read TGTGCCAGCAGTGATGTTTGGGGGACAGAGAGGGAAGCTTTCTTT.

The rearrangement joins TRBV12-5 to TRBJ2-1; 10 bases agree with TRBD2. V was clipped by 6 bases and J by 3 bases; unmatched bases: 11. Germline lookup yields CDR1 LGHNT and CDR2 FRNRAP. The CDR3 is 17 residues long. The CDR3 coding sequence is TGTGCTAGTGGCGACACCCGGACTAGCGGTGGCTACAATGAGCAGTTCTTC. It codes for CASGDTRTSGGYNEQFF. Combining the CDR3 with reference TRBV12-5 and TRBJ2-1 gives the whole variable domain DARVTQTPRHKVTEMGQEVTMRCQPILGHNTVFWYRQTMMQGLELLAYFRNRAPLDDSGMPKDRFSAEMPDATLATLKIQPSEPRDSAVYFCASGDTRTSGGYNEQFFGPGTRLTVL.

The chain recombines TRBV27 with TRBJ2-7; 7 nucleotides align to TRBD1. In germline, CDR1 is MNHEY, CDR2 SMNVEV (reference sequence). V lost 4 bases to trimming and J lost 1 base; unmatched junction nucleotides: 10. The CDR3 has 16 amino acids. CDR3 sequence reads: CASSWGGRQGSYEQYF. As DNA, the CDR3 is TGTGCCAGCAGTTGGGGCGGGCGACAGGGATCCTACGAGCAGTACTTC.

The sample holds a few counts of this clone. The genes are TRBV27 and TRBJ1-6; TRBD1 is a possible D gene (5 bases). V was clipped by 6 bases and J by 8 bases, with 26 bases between them. Germline CDR1 is MNHEY and CDR2 is SMNVEV (reference sequence). The CDR3 length is 18 residues. CDR3 protein: CASSYNTPGRGRDSPLHF. The CDR3 DNA follows: TGTGCCAGCAGCTATAACACACCAGGGAGGGGCCGGGATTCACCCCTCCACTTT.

This clone was picked up one time. This chain links TRBV6-1 with TRBJ1-1; D possibly corresponds to TRBD1 (5 bases). V was pared by 1 base and J by 5 bases, with 11 bases between. CDR1 and CDR2 (germline): MNHNS, SASEGT. CDR3 length: 14 residues. The CDR3 is CASSEGGVGTEAFF. CDR3 coding DNA: TGTGCCAGCAGTGAAGGGGGGGTTGGGACTGAAGCTTTCTTT.

This rearrangement joins TRBV27 to TRBJ2-7, with TRBD1 matching over 7 bases. CDR3 size: 14 residues. Germline V gives CDR1 MNHEY, CDR2 SMNVEV (reference sequence). The V segment lost 8 bases and the J segment 6 bases; nucleotides outside the gene matches: 13. For the CDR3, the DNA is TGTGCCAGCGGTAGGCGGACAGGCGTTGCCGAGCAGTACTTC. It translates to CASGRRTGVAEQYF.

About this clone: The missing conserved phenylalanine or tryptophan at the end of this CDR3 makes a read error likely. No DNA is shown, since the ends of the CDR3 on it are uncertain; the CDR3 is the one TCRdb lists. CDR3: CASSPTRV. This rearrangement joins TRBV28 to TRBJ2-4; TRBD1, as called in the table, went unchecked against the DNA. The CDR3 length is 8 residues, termini included. The germline CDR1 and CDR2 sequences are MDHEN and SYDVKM.

The chain is built from TRBV9 and TRBJ1-3; 8 bases are a match to TRBD1. The CDR3 totals 16 residues. J was trimmed by 0 bases and V by 4 bases; bases with no gene match: 6. Germline V lookup: CDR1 SGDLS, CDR2 YYNGEE. The CDR3 protein is CASSYGGTGSGNTIYF. CDR3 nucleotides: TGTGCCAGCAGCTATGGGGGGACAGGCTCTGGAAACACCATATATTTT.

This clone was counted only a few times. The J gene is TRBJ1-2, the V gene TRBV28; D ambiguous. This CDR3 spans 13 amino acids. Trimming cost V 3 bases and J 7 bases, with 12 bases left between them. CDR1 is MDHEN, CDR2 SYDVKM, per germline. The CDR3 nucleotides are TGTGCCAGCAGTTTGACTTGGTTGAGTGGCTACACCTTC. This encodes CASSLTWLSGYTF.

The rearrangement uses TRBV2 and TRBJ1-4; no clear D. This CDR3 has 15 residues. Germline CDR1 and CDR2: SNHLY and FYNNEI. Trimming left V 6 bases short and J 8 bases short, with 19 bases between. The CDR3 DNA reads TGTGCCAGCAGGAAATCCGACCGGAGTTGGGAAAAACTGTTTTTT. This encodes CASRKSDRSWEKLFF.

This clone appeared a single time. The V call is TRBV6-5, the J call TRBJ2-1; 8 bases align to TRBD2. The trim removed 10 bases at V and 5 bases at J, leaving 10 bases unmatched. Per germline, CDR1 MNHEY and CDR2 SVGAGI. This CDR3 region has 14 residues. CDR3 region: CATRQRGPNNEQFF. Written as DNA, the CDR3 is TGTGCCACCCGACAGCGGGGGCCTAACAATGAGCAGTTCTTC.

The V call is TRBV3-1 (or the pseudogene TRBV3-2), the J call TRBJ1-5, with D maybe TRBD1 (5 bases). The CDR3 sequence is 15 residues long. CDR1 and CDR2 from the germline V gene are LGHDT and YNNKEL (reference sequence). Trimming took off 3 bases at V and 4 bases at J, with 13 bases between the two ends. The CDR3 coding sequence is TGTGCCAGCAGCCAGGACCGACAGACAAATCAGCCCCAGCATTTT. Protein product: CASSQDRQTNQPQHF.

This chain connects TRBV18 to TRBJ2-7; D might be TRBD2 (6 bases). Germline CDR1 is KGHSH and CDR2 is LQKENI. There are 15 residues in the CDR3. Trimming took 2 bases from V and 0 from J, leaving 11 bases between them. CDR3 loop: CASSPFGGVSYEQYF. The DNA of the CDR3 is TGTGCCAGCTCACCATTTGGAGGGGTCTCCTACGAGCAGTACTTC.

The chain joins TRBV5-4 to TRBJ1-6, with 9 positions matching TRBD1. J gave up 9 bases and V 4 bases, and 5 bases lay outside the gene matches. Germline V gene data show CDR1 as SGHNT and CDR2 as YYREEE (reference sequence). This CDR3 is 14 amino acids long. The CDR3 loop reads CASSPGQGSSPLHF. The CDR3 nucleotides are TGTGCCAGCAGCCCTGGACAGGGGAGTTCACCCCTCCACTTT.